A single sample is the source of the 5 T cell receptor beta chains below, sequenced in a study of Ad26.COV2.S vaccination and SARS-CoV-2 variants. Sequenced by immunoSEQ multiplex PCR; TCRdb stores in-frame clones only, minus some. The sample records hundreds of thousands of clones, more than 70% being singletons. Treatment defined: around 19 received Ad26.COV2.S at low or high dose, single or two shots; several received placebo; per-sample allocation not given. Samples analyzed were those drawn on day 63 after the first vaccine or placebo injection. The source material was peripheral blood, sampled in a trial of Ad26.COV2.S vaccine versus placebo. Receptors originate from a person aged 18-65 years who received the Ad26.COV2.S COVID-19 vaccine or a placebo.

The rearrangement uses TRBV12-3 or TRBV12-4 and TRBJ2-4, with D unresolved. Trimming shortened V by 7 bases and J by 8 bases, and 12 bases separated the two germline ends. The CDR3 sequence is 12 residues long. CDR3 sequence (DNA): TGTGCCAGCACCCCTCGGCCCCACATTCAGTACTTC. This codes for CASTPRPHIQYF.

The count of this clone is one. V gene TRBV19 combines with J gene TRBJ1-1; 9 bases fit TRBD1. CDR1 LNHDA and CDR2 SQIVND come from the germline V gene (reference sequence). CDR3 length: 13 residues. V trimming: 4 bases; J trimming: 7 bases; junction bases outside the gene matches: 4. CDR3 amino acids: CASSRPDRGEAFF. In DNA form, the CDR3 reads TGTGCCAGTAGTAGACCGGACAGGGGTGAAGCTTTCTTT.

CDR3 in amino acids: CASRGNEQFF. CDR3 nucleotides: TGTGCCAGCAGAGGAAATGAGCAGTTCTTC. The chain couples TRBV2 to TRBJ2-1; D unresolved. V was trimmed by 6 bases and J by 7 bases, leaving 4 bases between them. The CDR3 extends over 10 amino acids. In germline, CDR1 is SNHLY, CDR2 FYNNEI.

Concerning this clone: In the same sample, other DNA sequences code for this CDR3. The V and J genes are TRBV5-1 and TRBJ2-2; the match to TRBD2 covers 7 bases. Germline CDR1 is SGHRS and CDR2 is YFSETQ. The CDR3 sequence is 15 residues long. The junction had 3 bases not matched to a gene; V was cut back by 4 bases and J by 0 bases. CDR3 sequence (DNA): TGCGCCAGCAGCCTGGGGGGGACGAACACCGGGGAGCTGTTTTTT. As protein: CASSLGGTNTGELFF.

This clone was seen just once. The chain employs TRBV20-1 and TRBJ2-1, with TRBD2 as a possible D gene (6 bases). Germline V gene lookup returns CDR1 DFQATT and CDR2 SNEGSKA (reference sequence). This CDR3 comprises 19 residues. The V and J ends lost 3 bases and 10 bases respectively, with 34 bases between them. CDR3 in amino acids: CSASLSDSSSSSVAEEQFF. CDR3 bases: TGCAGTGCTAGTCTGTCCGACAGCTCTAGCTCAAGTGTAGCGGAGGAGCAGTTCTTC.